The clone carrying this TCR beta chain was recorded only once. The data were obtained in a study of blood T cell repertoires in COVID-19. Across the study: Sites across the United States, Italy and Spain contributed samples from acute and convalescent COVID-19. Nucleic acid was either cDNA or gDNA, and it came from T cells, B-cell-depleted T cells, or PBMCs.

This CDR3 has 15 residues. CDR1 is MNHEY and CDR2 is SVGAGI in the germline V gene. V lost 6 bases to trimming and J lost 1 base, with 10 bases between them. Original analysis: Reference gene primers were amplified, and this amplification served to estimate nucleated cell counts. Using immunoSEQ multiplex PCR, the repertoire was profiled, and TCRdb retains in-frame clones only, with some absent. That table gives V, J and clone size, and the DNA gave D and trimming. The data contain about 180,000 clones, over 80% of them seen just once; the ten biggest clones take up roughly 2.9%. The sequencing input was peripheral blood. The sequence came from a woman aged 55-75 years with acute or convalescent COVID-19. The V and J genes are TRBV6-5 and TRBJ2-6; a possible D gene is TRBD2 (6 bases). The CDR3 DNA is TGTGCCAGCAGGGAGGGGCAGTCTGGGGCCAACGTCCTGACTTTC. It translates to CASREGQSGANVLTF.